This TCR beta chain was recorded in a study of Ad26.COV2.S vaccination and SARS-CoV-2 variants. The study, taken as a whole, reports: Quantification of TCR breadth and depth may have yielded underestimates of total T cell responses. The breadth of spike-specific CD8+ and CD4+ T cell responses after vaccination was reportedly substantial.

About this clone: Its specificity is unknown.

Sample treatment: roughly 20 received Ad26.COV2.S at low or high dose, single or two shots; about 5 received placebo; per-sample allocation not given. Samples were taken on day 63 after the first vaccine or placebo injection. An adult aged 18-55 years in Boston served as the donor. Using immunoSEQ multiplex PCR, the repertoire was profiled, and TCRdb retains in-frame clones only, with some absent. The data show about 350,000 clones, with approximately 86% seen just once and approximately 11% held by the top ten. The CDR3 is 13 residues long. The germline V gene encodes CDR1 KGHSH and CDR2 LQKENI. Between the trimmed V and J ends, which lost 6 bases and 3 bases, there was a span of 11 bases.

This TCR was recovered from a person between 18 and 60 years old who received the Ad26.COV2.S COVID-19 vaccine or a placebo. Specimen: peripheral blood, collected in a trial of Ad26.COV2.S vaccine versus placebo. The gene calls are TRBV18 and TRBJ1-1; D is undetermined. In DNA, the CDR3 is TGTGCCAGCTCCCAGTCGACGGACACTGAAGCTTTCTTT. This sequence encodes CASSQSTDTEAFF.